The rows below give T cell receptor beta chains drawn from one sample of a study of Graves' ophthalmopathy and Graves' hyperthyroidism. Each CDR3 protein gets one entry after TCRdb re-called the multiplex PCR reads with MiXCR. The sample consists of 740,000 or so distinct CDR3 sequences, around 40% of them appearing once. The sequenced sample consisted of peripheral blood. These receptors all stem from an adult man with Graves' ophthalmopathy. Both conserved end residues are part of each CDR3. D genes are given only for firm matches. Only some rows state a clone size, as once, few, many or a class for expanded clones.

13	-	few	TRBV12-5	TRBJ2-5	TGTGCTAGTGGCTTCGGGTCGAGGGAGACCCAGTACTTC	CASGFGSRETQYF
14	-	few	TRBV9	TRBJ2-5	TGTGCCAGCAGCGTATCAGGGGGGGAAGAGACCCAGTACTTC	CASSVSGGEETQYF
17	TRBD2	once	TRBV7-6	TRBJ2-7	TGTGCCAGCAGCCAAGGACTAGCGGGGTCCAGCTCCTACGAGCAGTACTTC	CASSQGLAGSSSYEQYF
14	-	few	TRBV6-5	TRBJ1-5	TGTGCCAGCAGATCGGACAGCTTTAATCAGCCCCAGCATTTT	CASRSDSFNQPQHF
12	-	-	TRBV6-6	TRBJ1-4	TGTGCCAGCAGTTACGGCAATGAAAAACTGTTTTTT	CASSYGNEKLFF
14	TRBD1	-	TRBV6-5	TRBJ1-4	TGTGCCAGCAAGGCGACAGGGGATTCGGCGGAACTGTTTTTT	CASKATGDSAELFF
13	TRBD1	-	TRBV29-1	TRBJ1-2	TGCAGCGTTGAATCCGGGACAGGATCAGGCTACACCTTC	CSVESGTGSGYTF
14	-	-	TRBV9	TRBJ1-1	TGTGCCAGCAGCCAAGATGGGGGTACCACTGAAGCTTTCTTT	CASSQDGGTTEAFF
13	TRBD1	many	TRBV29-1	TRBJ1-1	TGCAGCGTGGCGGGACAGGGAACCACTGAAGCTTTCTTT	CSVAGQGTTEAFF
13	-	-	TRBV29-1	TRBJ1-1	TGCAGCGTTGAAGGGTCATGGGACACTGAAGCTTTCTTT	CSVEGSWDTEAFF
15	-	-	TRBV6-6	TRBJ2-5	TGTGCCAGCAGTTACTCCTCCGGACTGCAAGAGACCCAGTACTTC	CASSYSSGLQETQYF
11	-	-	TRBV7-9	TRBJ2-7	TGTGCCAGCTCCCACCCCGGGGAGCAGTACTTC	CASSHPGEQYF
15	-	many	TRBV2	TRBJ1-5	TGTGCCAGCAGGGATGAGGACAATCGGAATCAGCCCCAGCATTTT	CASRDEDNRNQPQHF
14	-	-	TRBV4-2	TRBJ1-2	TGTGCCAGCAGCTTACCGACAGGAGAGTATGGCTACACCTTC	CASSLPTGEYGYTF
16	TRBD1	-	TRBV14	TRBJ1-2	TGTGCCAGCAGCCAAGGCCGGGACAGGCTTGGGTATGGCTACACCTTC	CASSQGRDRLGYGYTF
14	TRBD1	many	TRBV5-1	TRBJ1-2	TGTGCCAGCAGCCTAGGGACAGTAAACTATGGCTACACCTTC	CASSLGTVNYGYTF
15	TRBD1	-	TRBV9	TRBJ1-6	TGTGCCAGCAGCGCAGGAGGGGGCGCCGGGTCACCCCTCCACTTT	CASSAGGGAGSPLHF
16	TRBD1	many	TRBV7-3	TRBJ2-5	TGTGCCAGCAGCTTGGGGACAGGGGGGTACCAAGAGACCCAGTACTTC	CASSLGTGGYQETQYF
15	-	-	TRBV15	TRBJ2-1	TGTGCCACCAGCAGAGATATGGCAGGAAACAATGAGCAGTTCTTC	CATSRDMAGNNEQFF
18	-	few	TRBV7-9	TRBJ2-2	TGTGCCAGCACCTTAGGTAGTTACGTGGCGGCGAACACCGGGGAGCTGTTTTTT	CASTLGSYVAANTGELFF
17	-	-	TRBV20-1	TRBJ2-7	TGCAGTGCTAGAGGCTCTTGGATGAACTACCTAACCTACGAGCAGTACTTC	CSARGSWMNYLTYEQYF
13	-	-	TRBV29-1	TRBJ2-1	TGCAGCGCCCTGCAGGGATCGTACAATGAGCAGTTCTTC	CSALQGSYNEQFF
16	TRBD1	-	TRBV6-5	TRBJ2-5	TGTGCCAGCAGTTACTCAAGGTCACAGGGGCAAGAGACCCAGTACTTC	CASSYSRSQGQETQYF
16	-	-	TRBV7-9	TRBJ1-5	TGTGCCAGCATCCTAGGGGACATAGATAGCAATCAGCCCCAGCATTTT	CASILGDIDSNQPQHF
14	-	few	TRBV7-9	TRBJ2-5	TGTGCCAGCAGCTTAGAACGGTACCAAGAGACCCAGTACTTC	CASSLERYQETQYF
15	TRBD2	-	TRBV7-9	TRBJ2-2	TGTGCCACCGAGGGCGGGGGGGCTAGCACCGGGGAGCTGTTTTTT	CATEGGGASTGELFF
15	-	many	TRBV11-2	TRBJ2-5	TGTGCCAGCAGACCACCCGGGACACGCCAAGAGACCCAGTACTTC	CASRPPGTRQETQYF
15	-	-	TRBV6-6	TRBJ1-5	TGTGCCAGCAGTTCCTATCCAGGGGGCAATCAGCCCCAGCATTTT	CASSSYPGGNQPQHF
11	-	-	TRBV29-1	TRBJ1-2	TGCAGCGTGCGGTTTCGGTATGGCTACACCTTC	CSVRFRYGYTF
14	-	many	TRBV5-1	TRBJ1-2	TGCGCCACCCGAATGAGGGGCCAAAACTATGGCTACACCTTC	CATRMRGQNYGYTF
15	TRBD1	-	TRBV25-1	TRBJ2-2	TGTGCCAGCAGACGTGGGACAGGAAAGACCGGGGAGCTGTTTTTT	CASRRGTGKTGELFF
13	-	-	TRBV20-1	TRBJ1-2	TGCAGTGCTAGCGGTCTTTCTAACTATGGCTACACCTTC	CSASGLSNYGYTF
14	-	few	TRBV7-8	TRBJ1-1	TGTGCCAGCAGCTTAGTAGGGTTCATTGCTGAAGCTTTCTTT	CASSLVGFIAEAFF
14	TRBD2	-	TRBV20-1	TRBJ2-3	TGCAGTGCTAGAGGGAAAAGCGGGAGGGATACGCAGTATTTT	CSARGKSGRDTQYF
16	-	once	TRBV11-2	TRBJ2-2	TGTGCCAGCAGCCTACTAGGGGCGCCTGGCACCGGGGAGCTGTTTTTT	CASSLLGAPGTGELFF
13	-	-	TRBV6-6	TRBJ1-6	TGTGCCAGCAGTTACTCGACAGCCTCACCCCTCCACTTT	CASSYSTASPLHF
14	-	few	TRBV10-3	TRBJ2-3	TGTGCCATCAGTCGCCCCGGGACGACAGATACGCAGTATTTT	CAISRPGTTDTQYF
14	-	-	TRBV7-2	TRBJ2-3	TGTGCCAGCAGCTTCCGGGGGGCCTCAGATACGCAGTATTTT	CASSFRGASDTQYF
16	-	-	TRBV5-4	TRBJ1-3	TGTGCCAGCAGCAACGAACAGGAGGAGGTTGGAAACACCATATATTTT	CASSNEQEEVGNTIYF
12	TRBD2	-	TRBV20-1	TRBJ2-7	TGCAGTGCCTCACGGGCGGGAGGTGAGCAGTACTTC	CSASRAGGEQYF
16	TRBD1	many	TRBV7-6	TRBJ2-5	TGTGCCAGCAGCCGCCGAAAGGACAGGGACCAAGAGACCCAGTACTTC	CASSRRKDRDQETQYF
15	TRBD2	-	TRBV20-1	TRBJ2-1	TGCAGTGCTAGAGATCTGCTAGCGGGAGTCCACGAGCAGTTCTTC	CSARDLLAGVHEQFF
16	-	many	TRBV20-1	TRBJ2-7	TGCAGTGCTAGAGATTTTAGGGGAATACGATCCTACGAGCAGTACTTC	CSARDFRGIRSYEQYF
15	-	many	TRBV7-9	TRBJ2-5	TGTGCCAGCAGCTACGGCGACAGAGGCCAAGAGACCCAGTACTTC	CASSYGDRGQETQYF
14	-	many	TRBV9	TRBJ1-2	TGTGCCAGCAGCGTAGACACCAGACCCAGAGCCTACACCTTC	CASSVDTRPRAYTF
15	TRBD1	many	TRBV19	TRBJ2-7	TGTGCCAGTAGTCGAACAGGGGGGTTTGTCTACGAGCAGTACTTC	CASSRTGGFVYEQYF
15	TRBD1	few	TRBV19	TRBJ1-2	TGTGCCAGTAGTATAACGGGACAGAGCAACTATGGCTACACCTTC	CASSITGQSNYGYTF
17	TRBD1	-	TRBV2	TRBJ1-5	TGTGCCAGCGACGGCGGTCCGGGACAGGGAAGCAATCAGCCCCAGCATTTT	CASDGGPGQGSNQPQHF
16	TRBD2	-	TRBV24-1	TRBJ2-5	TGTGCCACCAGTGACACTAGCGAGGGGAAACAAGAGACCCAGTACTTC	CATSDTSEGKQETQYF
18	-	-	TRBV7-4	TRBJ1-6	TGTGCCAGCAGCTTAGGGGACTTACAGGGTAAAACGGATTCACCCCTCCACTTT	CASSLGDLQGKTDSPLHF
15	-	-	TRBV10-3	TRBJ2-7	TGTGCCAGCAGTTACGGGAACAGGGATTTGGACGAGCAGTACTTC	CASSYGNRDLDEQYF
12	-	-	TRBV11-2	TRBJ1-4	TGTGCCAGCAGCTCCGGGACGGAAAAACTGTTTTTT	CASSSGTEKLFF
12	-	many	TRBV29-1	TRBJ1-2	TGCAGCGTTGGGGCCAAAAACTATGGCTACACCTTC	CSVGAKNYGYTF
16	-	-	TRBV20-1	TRBJ1-6	TGCAGTGCTAGAGATAGTGACACCCCCCGGAATTGGGCCCTCCACTTT	CSARDSDTPRNWALHF
13	-	-	TRBV11-2	TRBJ1-3	TGTGCCAGTTTAACCACCTCTGGAAACACCATATATTTT	CASLTTSGNTIYF
17	TRBD2	many	TRBV15	TRBJ2-2	TGTGCCACCGCGACTAGCGGGAGGGCCTCGGGGACCGGGGAGCTGTTTTTT	CATATSGRASGTGELFF
16	-	-	TRBV25-1	TRBJ1-2	TGTGCCAGCAGTTACCGACAGCGCCCGACAACATATGGCTACACCTTC	CASSYRQRPTTYGYTF
16	-	-	TRBV15	TRBJ1-5	TGTGCCACCAGCCGCCTGGGCGGGGGGCCAGAAGAGACCCAGCATTTT	CATSRLGGGPEETQHF
16	-	many	TRBV9	TRBJ1-5	TGTGCCAGCAGCACAAGGCGGGGCCGGGGCAATCAGCCCCAGCATTTT	CASSTRRGRGNQPQHF
14	-	-	TRBV7-3	TRBJ2-7	TGTGCCAGCAGCCAAGTGGGGGGAAAGTACGAGCAGTACTTC	CASSQVGGKYEQYF